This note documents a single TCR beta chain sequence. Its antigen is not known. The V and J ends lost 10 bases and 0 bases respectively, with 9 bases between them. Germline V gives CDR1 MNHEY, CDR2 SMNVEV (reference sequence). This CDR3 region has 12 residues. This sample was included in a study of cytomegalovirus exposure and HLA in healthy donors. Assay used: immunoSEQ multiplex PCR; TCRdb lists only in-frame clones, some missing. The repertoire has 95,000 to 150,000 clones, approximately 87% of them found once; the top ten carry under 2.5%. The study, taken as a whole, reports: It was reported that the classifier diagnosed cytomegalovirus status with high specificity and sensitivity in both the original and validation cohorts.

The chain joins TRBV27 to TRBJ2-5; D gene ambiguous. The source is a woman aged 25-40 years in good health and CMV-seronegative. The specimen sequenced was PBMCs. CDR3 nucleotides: TGTGCCACCGGTGATCACCAAGAGACCCAGTACTTC. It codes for CATGDHQETQYF.